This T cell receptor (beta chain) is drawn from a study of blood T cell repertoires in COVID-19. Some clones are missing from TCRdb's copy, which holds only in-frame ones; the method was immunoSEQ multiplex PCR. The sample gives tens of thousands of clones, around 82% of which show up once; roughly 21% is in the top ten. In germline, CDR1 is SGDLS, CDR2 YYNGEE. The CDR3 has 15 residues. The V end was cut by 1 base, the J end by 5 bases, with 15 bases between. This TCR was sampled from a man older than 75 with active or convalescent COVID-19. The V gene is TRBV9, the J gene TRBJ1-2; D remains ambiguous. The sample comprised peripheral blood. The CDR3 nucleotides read TGTGCCAGCAGCGTAAGATCTCTGGGCGGGTATGGCTACACCTTC. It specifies CASSVRSLGGYGYTF.